The sequence of this TCR beta chain was determined in a study of T cell responses to AZD1222 COVID-19 vaccine. The wider study: Pooling was applied to second doses at about 4 or about 12 weeks.

Findings and caveats of the study: A mostly white British donor set with more females was recruited, and clonal diversity was possibly underestimated. Repertoires were obtained solely post-peak T cell response. Recipients of two AZD1222 doses showed rising Spike-specific TCR breadth and depth.

A remark on this clone: Its specificity is unknown.

Libraries were prepared by immunoSEQ multiplex PCR; TCRdb keeps only in-frame clonotypes and omits some of them. The sample carries 150,000 to 180,000 clones, about 88% recorded once. Germline-derived CDR1 and CDR2 are SGHNT and YENEEA. The CDR3 spans 12 residues. Trimming removed 4 bases at V and 4 bases at J, with 7 bases between. This TCR was sampled from an adult in good health. The J gene is TRBJ1-2, the V gene TRBV11-3, with D unclear. Material: peripheral blood, obtained on day 0 of AZD1222 vaccination. The CDR3 DNA follows: TGTGCCAGCAGCTCACAAGGCTATGGCTACACCTTC. Translating gives CASSSQGYGYTF.